This TCR beta chain was recorded in a study of spatial heterogeneity in lung cancer. The V and J ends lost 1 base and 0 bases respectively, with 21 bases between them. CDR1 and CDR2 from the germline V gene are DFQATT and SNEGSKA (reference sequence). The length of the CDR3 is 19 residues. As for time point: sample taken at primary tumor resection. Sequencing covered unsorted whole RNA taken from tumor, nontumor lung or frozen PBMC. TCRdb ran MiXCR on the 5' RACE reads and lists one entry per CDR3 protein. The repertoire holds 20,000 to 25,000 distinct CDR3 sequences, with 3.5% to 5% as singletons. This clonotype was observed a few times.

The source was PBMCs, collected at surgery. V gene TRBV20-1 combines with J gene TRBJ1-4; possibly TRBD1 for D (5 bases). The source is a male donor with early-stage non-small cell lung cancer. CDR3: CSARAIPGPDITTNEKLFF. The CDR3 DNA reads as TGCAGTGCTAGAGCCATCCCGGGACCGGATATCACAACTAATGAAAAACTGTTTTTT.